This T cell receptor (beta chain) was profiled in a study of T cells after yellow fever vaccination (dated by TCRdb to the late 2010s). With respect to the entire study: Libraries from fractions with low cell numbers were prepared with the SMART-Seq v4 Ultra Low Input RNA kit. To follow T-cell clones before and after both primary and booster YFV17D yellow fever vaccination, bulk TCR alpha and beta repertoires underwent longitudinal sequencing. Two healthy male donors, one aged 18 to 29 and one aged 30 to 40 years, made up the cohort. Blood was collected at multiple timepoints before and after primary and secondary immunization, and bulk PBMC replicates and cell subsets were isolated.

Sequencing was performed on an Illumina NovaSeq 6000. TCR cDNA was synthesized by 5'RACE template switching, through which a universal primer site and unique molecular identifiers were introduced. Priming for cDNA synthesis came from both the TCR alpha and TCR beta constant segments. Library amplification involved two PCR steps, and the second step added sample barcodes and sequencing adapters. Sequencing of the libraries was done on either Illumina HiSeq 2500 (2x100 bp) or NovaSeq (2x150 bp). Under the source paper's analysis protocol: Demultiplexing of reads and collapsing into UMI consensus sequences were performed with MIGEC, and V(D)J alignment was carried out with MiXCR. Using edgeR on replicate PBMC samples, clonotypes were called vaccine-responding if FDR was below 0.01 and the log2 fold change was above 5 up to day 15. Bulk clonotypes were assigned CD4 or CD8 identity according to which sequenced CD4 or CD8 repertoire held them at higher abundance. TCRdb ran its own pipeline on the public reads, namely fastp trimming at Q25 and MiXCR clone calling, and kept in-frame beta chains. CDR3 protein sequences are deduplicated, and each keeps its most common genes and DNA. The V and J calls follow TCRdb's processing rather than the paper's. The sample table holds about 320,000 distinct CDR3 sequences, of which roughly 4.3% were seen once. In total, the top ten clones hold 15% to 20% of the sample.

This clonotype showed up many times. There is no known antigen for this receptor. No base quality values were provided; no much bigger clone lies one nucleotide off. V loses 4 bases, J loses 3 bases, and the germline ends lie 13 bases apart. CDR1 is given as MNHEY and CDR2 as SVGEGT, both from the germline V gene. The CDR3 has 14 amino acids, counting the end cysteine and valine. Left in the record is the CDR3 DNA by itself, 42 bases read in frame from the first base. According to the study, the label for this sample's treatment or condition signals: live attenuated yellow fever vaccine strain. At each blood-draw timepoint, two biological replicates of bulk PBMCs were obtained. PBMCs were isolated from peripheral blood using a standard Ficoll-Paque protocol. TriZol was used to extract RNA from bulk PBMCs, from CD4 and CD8 fractions, and from dextramer-positive and dextramer-negative fractions. The study at large found these results: Because only two donors were included in the study, the extent to which the findings can be generalized is limited. Compared with the primary T-cell response, the secondary T-cell response was faster but weaker, reaching its peak on day 5 rather than on day 15. A small share of clonotypes occurred in both CD4 and CD8 compartments, likely arising from convergent recombination. Computational filtering was required because FACS-sorted repertoires could contain abundant contaminating clonotypes from the bulk population. After the booster, most clones that had expanded after primary vaccination were detected again (around 97% of CD4 and more than 85% of CD8), suggesting broad maintenance of memory.

The TCR was taken from a man between 18 and 35 years old who received the YFV17D yellow fever vaccine. Recombination connected TRBV6-2 or TRBV6-3 to TRBJ2-7; no D segment can be confidently identified. The specimen was PBMCs, collected 15 days after the yellow fever booster vaccination. The CDR3 here reads CASSSPEAVYEQYV. In nucleotide form, the sequence is TGTGCCAGCAGTTCCCCTGAGGCGGTCTACGAGCAGTACGTC.